Listed here is a single T cell receptor (beta chain). Its antigen is not known. The data stem from a study of cytomegalovirus exposure and HLA in healthy donors. CDR1 SGHRS and CDR2 YFSETQ come from the germline V gene. V was clipped by 5 bases and J by 0 bases; unmatched bases: 14. The CDR3 sequence is 18 residues long. Study-wide points: Earlier analysis found most TCR beta V segments productive about 87% or about 30% of the time. The study designated 150 or so TCR beta chains cytomegalovirus-associated.

PCR involved 60 Vbeta and 13 Jbeta primers. Sequencing used immunoSEQ multiplex PCR; TCRdb keeps in-frame clones, though not all of them. Found here are around 99,000 clones, 82% of them singletons; the top ten hold 2.7%. This sequence was found in a man aged 30 to 39 in good health and CMV-seropositive. The chain has TRBV5-1 and TRBJ1-1; 9 nucleotides line up with TRBD1. Sequenced sample: PBMCs. This chain's CDR3 is CASSQPGQGILVNTEAFF. The CDR3 nucleotides read TGCGCCAGCAGTCAGCCGGGACAGGGCATTCTGGTGAACACTGAAGCTTTCTTT. Full variable domain (remainder filled in from reference TRBV5-1 and TRBJ1-1): KAGVTQTPRYLIKTRGQQVTLSCSPISGHRSVSWYQQTPGQGLQFLFEYFSETQRNKGNFPGRFSGRQFSNSRSEMNVSTLELGDSALYLCASSQPGQGILVNTEAFFGQGTRLTVV.